The sequence of this TCR beta chain was determined in a study of PD-1 blockade in classical Hodgkin lymphoma (dated by TCRdb to about 2020). About the study as a whole: Nivolumab dosing was 3 mg/kg intravenously every 2 weeks, continuing until either disease progression or unacceptable toxicity. The study used CyTOF and TCR beta sequencing to define a peripheral blood immune signature of response to PD-1 blockade in classical Hodgkin lymphoma. The paper as a whole reports these results and caveats: The study was restricted to a single clinical trial cohort, and the causes of repertoire differences, possibly disease activity or prior therapy, were left undefined. By C4D1, a significant rise was seen in CD4+ TCR diversity but not in CD8+ TCR diversity (p=0.0027 vs p=0.16), and the rise was most apparent among complete responders (p=0.02). Among trial patients, those achieving complete response had baseline diversity similar to that of newly diagnosed patients, while diversity was significantly lower in partial responders and progressors. Newly diagnosed patients were reported to have lower baseline TCR diversity than healthy donors, and relapsed/refractory patients were reported to have lower baseline TCR diversity still. Lower diversity was observed in patients in whom nivolumab was started less than 1 year after ASCT, and these patients were excluded from later analyses so that confounding by immune reconstitution would be avoided.

The time point label for this specimen denotes: cycle 1 day 1 (C1D1), immediately before nivolumab initiation. All trial patients had relapsed after autologous stem cell transplantation, with cohorts A, B and C differing in prior brentuximab vedotin exposure. CD4+ T cells were purified from thawed PBMCs by magnetic negative selection with a Miltenyi CD4+ T cell isolation kit. A total of roughly 57 patients with relapsed/refractory classical Hodgkin lymphoma made up the trial cohort, and each patient's best overall response was complete response, partial response or progressive disease. Trial patients were treated with single-agent nivolumab in the multi-cohort phase II CheckMate 205 trial. An independent review committee assessed best overall response using the 2007 International Working Group response criteria. PBMCs from the trial were collected at three points: immediately before nivolumab initiation (C1D1), and during therapy at cycle 2 day 1 and cycle 4 day 1. Peripheral blood was collected in 8 mL Vacutainer Cell Preparation Tubes, from which PBMCs were isolated by centrifugation and then cryopreserved. Purified CD4+ and CD8+ fractions were prepared only for cases with an additional available PBMC sample. Magnetically labelled cells were removed on LS columns in a quadroMACS separator, and the flow-through was collected as the purified fraction.

The Qiagen DNeasy kit was used to extract genomic DNA from unsorted PBMCs and from the negatively selected CD4+ and CD8+ fractions. TCR beta CDR3 regions were amplified by immunoSEQ multiplex PCR using primers annealing to V and J segments. Amplification bias was minimized using a synthetic immune receptor repertoire, and residual bias was removed computationally after sequencing. In the paper's pipeline: Repertoire diversity was quantified as the Shannon entropy index using custom Python scripts. Unsorted, CD4+ and CD8+ repertoires were analyzed separately, except for combined analyses in which CD4+ and CD8+ sequences were merged in silico. Clonal expansion was defined as at least a 2-fold frequency increase after treatment relative to C1D1, with a pseudocount of 0.5 for undetected baseline clones. Singleton clones were defined as clones with 0 or 1 copy at C1D1, and non-singleton clones were defined as clones with 2 or more copies. By matching protein sequences in sorted samples from the same patient, clones expanded in unsorted samples were annotated as CD4+, CD8+ or unknown. Wilcoxon tests on paired samples were used to test diversity changes from C1D1 to C4D1. TCRdb retrieved this table from immuneACCESS and kept in-frame rearrangements only. Not all clones are present; in checked studies, unresolved V genes account for under half, and no reason is known for the remainder. V, J and clone size were drawn from that table, and D and trimming were deduced from the DNA. Present in this sample are approximately 8,400 clones, roughly 90% of which were seen just once. Jointly, the top ten make up over 1.5% of the sample.

Germline trimming: 5 bases from V, 0 bases from J; junction bases outside gene matches: 11. The CDR3 holds 18 amino acids from the cysteine to the phenylalanine. Only CDR3 DNA remains: 54 bases, in frame from the first base. Looking up the germline V gene (reference sequence) yields CDR1 SGHAT and CDR2 FQDESV. A word on this clone: This clone's antigen is unknown. Within one base of it there is no much larger clone, and no base qualities were kept.

This clonotype originated in a human donor with classical Hodgkin lymphoma. The chain was built from TRBV11-1 and TRBJ2-5; TRBD2 fits 11 bases in the junction. The input for sequencing was CD4+ T cells from blood, taken at baseline. The nucleotide sequence reads TGTGCCAGCAGCCGGACACCTAGCGGGAGGTCGTACCAAGAGACCCAGTACTTC. It translates to CASSRTPSGRSYQETQYF.